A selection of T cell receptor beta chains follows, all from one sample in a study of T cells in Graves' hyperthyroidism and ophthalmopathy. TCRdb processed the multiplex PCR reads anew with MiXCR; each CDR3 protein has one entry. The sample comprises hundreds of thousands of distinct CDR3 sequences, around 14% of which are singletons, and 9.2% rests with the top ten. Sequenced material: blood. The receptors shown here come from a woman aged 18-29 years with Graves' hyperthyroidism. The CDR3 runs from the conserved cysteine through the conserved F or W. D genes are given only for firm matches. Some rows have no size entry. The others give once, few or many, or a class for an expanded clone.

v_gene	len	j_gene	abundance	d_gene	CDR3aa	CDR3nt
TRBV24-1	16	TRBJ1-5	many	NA	CATSDLGTFTYRPQHF	TGTGCCACCAGTGATTTAGGGACGTTCACCTATCGACCCCAGCATTTT
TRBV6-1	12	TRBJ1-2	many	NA	CASSSALDGYTF	TGTGCCAGCAGCTCAGCCTTGGATGGCTACACCTTC
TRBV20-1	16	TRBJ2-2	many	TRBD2	CSARDPSGGETGELFF	TGCAGTGCTAGAGATCCTAGCGGGGGGGAGACCGGGGAGCTGTTTTTT
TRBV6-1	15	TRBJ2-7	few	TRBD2	CASSRSPGTTYEQYF	TGTGCCAGCAGCCGGTCCCCGGGGACTACCTACGAGCAGTACTTC
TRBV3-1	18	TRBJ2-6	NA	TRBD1	CASSPRDRGRGGANVLTF	TGTGCCAGCAGCCCCCGGGACAGGGGGCGCGGTGGGGCCAACGTCCTGACTTTC
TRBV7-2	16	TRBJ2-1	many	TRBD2	CASSWVGRGGNNEQFF	TGTGCCAGCAGCTGGGTTGGGCGGGGGGGCAACAATGAGCAGTTCTTC
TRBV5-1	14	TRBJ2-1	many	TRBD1	CASCLQGAYNEQFF	TGCGCCAGCTGTCTTCAGGGGGCCTACAATGAGCAGTTCTTC
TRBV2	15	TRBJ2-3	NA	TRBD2	CASSGTSARSGTQYF	TGTGCCAGCAGTGGGACTAGCGCAAGATCGGGTACGCAGTATTTT
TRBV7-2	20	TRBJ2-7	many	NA	CASSLTCCADLWRGPYEQYF	TGTGCCAGCAGCCTAACTTGCTGCGCCGATCTTTGGAGGGGTCCCTACGAGCAGTACTTC
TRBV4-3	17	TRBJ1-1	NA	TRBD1	CASSQIPPRTGVTEAFF	TGCGCCAGCAGCCAAATTCCTCCTAGGACAGGGGTTACTGAAGCTTTCTTT
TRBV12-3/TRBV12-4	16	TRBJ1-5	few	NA	CASSPGTPWGNQPQHF	TGTGCCAGCAGTCCAGGTACTCCGTGGGGCAATCAGCCCCAGCATTTT
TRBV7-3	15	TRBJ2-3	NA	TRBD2	CASSLVSGGADTQYF	TGTGCCAGCAGCTTAGTATCGGGAGGTGCAGATACGCAGTATTTT
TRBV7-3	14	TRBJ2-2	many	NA	CASSFYTNTGELFF	TGTGCCAGCAGCTTTTATACGAACACCGGGGAGCTGTTTTTT
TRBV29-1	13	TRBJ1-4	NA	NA	CSVQGHTNEKLFF	TGCAGCGTCCAGGGGCATACTAATGAAAAACTGTTTTTT
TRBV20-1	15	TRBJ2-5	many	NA	CSRSLGAAREETQYF	TGCAGTCGCTCACTAGGGGCGGCTAGGGAAGAGACCCAGTACTTC
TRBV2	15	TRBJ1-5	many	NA	CASSGTARSNQPQHF	TGTGCCAGCAGTGGGACAGCAAGGAGCAATCAGCCCCAGCATTTT
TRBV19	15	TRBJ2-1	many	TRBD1	CASSIPGTGVNEQFF	TGTGCCAGTAGCATACCCGGGACAGGGGTCAATGAGCAGTTCTTC
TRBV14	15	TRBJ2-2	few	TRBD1	CASSLGQKNTGELFF	TGTGCCAGCAGCCTGGGACAGAAAAACACCGGGGAGCTGTTTTTT